This T cell receptor (beta chain) was recorded in a study of human T cells and chemical hapten exposure. Regarding time point: pre-sensitization, week 0. As for treatment: therapeutic diphenylcyclopropenone sensitization with weekly scalp DPC. V was shortened by 3 bases and J by 6 bases, with 8 bases between the two germline ends. The CDR3 is made up of 13 amino acids. Original analysis: Sample TCR totals centred on a median of around 100,000, ranging about 23,224 to 700,000. TCRdb analysed the RACE reads with MiXCR anew, one entry per CDR3 protein. These V and J calls rely on TCRdb rather than the paper's analysis. The sample carries around 330,000 distinct CDR3 sequences, about 5.4% recorded once. This clonotype was counted a few times.

This chain uses TRBV12-3 or TRBV12-4 with TRBJ2-2; no firm D call. The input for sequencing was whole blood, taken in connection with sensitization to the hapten diphenylcyclopropenone (DPC). The sequence was obtained from a woman aged 18-35 years with alopecia areata. Some clones in this sample may be carry-over from other donors' samples. CDR3 protein: CASSFIRPGELFF. CDR3 DNA: TGTGCCAGCAGTTTTATCCGCCCCGGGGAGCTGTTTTTT.